Listed here are 24 T cell receptor beta chains from one sample, sequenced in a study of blood T cells in healthy people across ages. Using a J-beta primer mix together with a sample-barcoded 5' primer, a second PCR was run for roughly 6 to 12 cycles. TCRdb reanalysed the 5' RACE reads using MiXCR and keeps one entry per CDR3 protein. The sample yields approximately 2,000,000 distinct CDR3 sequences, more than 35% seen once. The sample taken for sequencing was blood. The receptors derive from a human donor in good health.

This clonotype occurred once. V is TRBV5-1 and J is TRBJ2-7, with no clear D. Germline-derived CDR1 and CDR2 are SGHRS and YFSETQ. The CDR3 is made up of 14 amino acids. V shed 1 base and J shed 2 bases, with 10 bases lying between them. CDR3 sequence reads: CASSLRDPAYEQYF. The CDR3 DNA reads as TGCGCCAGCAGCTTGCGAGACCCGGCCTACGAGCAGTACTTC.

The chain uses TRBV2 and TRBJ1-5; 12 bases fit TRBD1. V dropped 7 bases and J dropped 5; count of bases not matched to a gene: 3. The CDR3 totals 14 residues. Germline CDR1 is SNHLY and CDR2 is FYNNEI. The CDR3 here is CASTGTGGYQPQHF. The CDR3 DNA follows: TGTGCCAGCACCGGGACAGGGGGCTATCAGCCCCAGCATTTT.

On this clonotype itself: The junction and the germline gene differ at one end; a read error may be behind it. The chain uses TRBV7-2 and TRBJ1-2; TRBD1 might be the D (6 bases). CDR3 length equals 15 residues. CDR1 SGHTA and CDR2 FQGNSA come from the germline V gene. DNA for the CDR3: TGTGCCAGCATCTTAGAAGGGGGGGCCGGGTATGGCTACACCTTC. Amino acid sequence: CASILEGGAGYGYTF.

This clonotype has just a few counts. The chain joins TRBV6-1 to TRBJ2-7; 7 nucleotides line up with TRBD2. V lost 6 bases and J lost 3; bases outside the gene matches: 11. Germline V gene sequence: CDR1 MNHNS, CDR2 SASEGT. The CDR3 is made up of 15 amino acids. DNA of the CDR3: TGTGCCAGCAGAGGCGGGGGAGGACGTGGCTACGAGCAGTACTTC. Its protein product is CASRGGGGRGYEQYF.

On this clonotype itself: A much larger clone lies one base from this, so it may be a read error. The chain carries TRBV7-6 and TRBJ1-2; the match to TRBD1 covers 11 bases. CDR1 is SGHVS and CDR2 is FNYEAQ in the germline V gene. CDR3 length: 17 residues. Trimming took 1 base from V and 7 from J; bases not matched to a gene: 11. The CDR3 loop is CASSLEVPGQGVRGYTF. CDR3 nucleotides: TGTGCCAGCAGCTTAGAGGTTCCGGGACAGGGGGTTCGTGGCTACACCTTC.

The chain recombines TRBV5-1 with TRBJ1-3, with TRBD1 as a possible D gene (6 bases). V was cut by 3 bases and J by 1 base, with 11 bases left in between. This CDR3 is built from 15 residues. CDR1 is SGHRS, CDR2 YFSETQ, per germline. The DNA of the CDR3 is TGCGCCAGCAGCTCATTAGGGGGATCTGGAAACACCATATATTTT. Its translation is CASSSLGGSGNTIYF.

The rearrangement joins TRBV6-2 or TRBV6-3 to TRBJ2-5; perhaps TRBD2 as D (8 bases). Germline V gives CDR1 MNHEY, CDR2 SVGEGT. Trimming removed 6 bases from V and 2 bases from J, with 19 bases in between. There are 16 residues in the CDR3. As DNA, the CDR3 is TGTGCCAGCAGCCCGGGGGGGGGACAGATACAAGAGACCCAGTACTTC. Translated: CASSPGGGQIQETQYF.

The V call is TRBV4-1, the J call TRBJ1-6; 8 bases fit TRBD1. V gave up 1 base and J gave up 8 bases; unmatched junction bases: 4. CDR3 size: 15 residues. Looked up from germline, CDR1 is MGHRA and CDR2 is YSYEKL. DNA for the CDR3: TGCGCCAGCAGCCAAGGGACAGGGAACTATTCACCCCTCCACTTT. It codes for CASSQGTGNYSPLHF.

This chain uses TRBV6-2 or TRBV6-3 with TRBJ2-1; 10 bases agree with TRBD1. Germline V gene data show CDR1 as MNHEY and CDR2 as SVGEGT. This CDR3 has 13 amino acids. J gave up 15 bases and V 1 base, and 6 bases lay outside the gene matches. The CDR3 bases are TGTGCCAGCAGTTACTTTTACCGGGACAGGGGGTTCTTC. Protein product: CASSYFYRDRGFF.

Comments on this clonotype: A junction end diverges from the germline sequence, so it may reflect a read error. This chain connects TRBV5-1 to TRBJ2-5, with unresolved D. This CDR3 comprises 14 residues. CDR1 SGHRS and CDR2 YFSETQ come from the germline V gene. CDR3 loop: CASSWNSGRETQYF. The DNA for the CDR3 is TGCGCTAGCAGCTGGAACAGTGGGCGAGAGACCCAGTACTTC.

The chain couples TRBV10-3 to TRBJ1-2; 8 nucleotides agree with TRBD1. Germline V gene sequence: CDR1 ENHRY, CDR2 SYGVKD. V lost 6 bases and J lost 3; bases outside the gene matches: 6. The CDR3 is 14 residues long. The CDR3 DNA reads TGTGCCATCAGCCAGGGGGCGAGAGACTATGGCTACACCTTC. It yields the protein CAISQGARDYGYTF.

J is TRBJ2-5 and V is TRBV7-2; D remains unclear. Between the trimmed V and J ends, which lost 3 bases and 5 bases, there was a span of 10 bases. The CDR3 is made up of 13 amino acids. In germline, CDR1 is SGHTA, CDR2 FQGNSA. The DNA for the CDR3 is TGTGCCAGCAGCTTTTTGGGGATGGAGACCCAGTACTTC. Its translation is CASSFLGMETQYF.

This clonotype has ten or more counts. The V and J genes are TRBV6-5 and TRBJ1-6; D not resolved. V gave up 6 bases and J gave up 1 base, with 7 bases separating them. This CDR3 spans 14 amino acids. Germline V gene sequence: CDR1 MNHEY, CDR2 SVGAGI. CDR3 DNA: TGTGCCAGCAGCCCCGGGTCCTATAATTCACCCCTCCACTTT. Its translation: CASSPGSYNSPLHF.

The chain is built from TRBV20-1 and TRBJ1-2; a possible D gene is TRBD1 (5 bases). The CDR3 is 14 amino acids. Trimming pared 6 bases from V and 5 bases from J, leaving 19 bases between. Looked up from germline, CDR1 is DFQATT and CDR2 is SNEGSKA (reference sequence). Written as DNA, the CDR3 is TGCAGTGCCCGGGGCGCGAACTTTTTGTATGGCTACACCTTC. It codes for CSARGANFLYGYTF.

In this sample, this clonotype turned up a few times. The chain is built from TRBV6-5 and TRBJ2-7; D is possibly TRBD2 (7 bases). The ends were cut back, 0 bases at V and 0 bases at J, with 12 bases in the middle. CDR1 is MNHEY and CDR2 is SVGAGI in the germline V gene. There are 16 residues in the CDR3. CDR3 sequence: CASSYSRGPLSYEQYF. The CDR3 bases are TGTGCCAGCAGTTACTCGCGGGGGCCCCTCTCCTACGAGCAGTACTTC.

This clonotype has a handful of counts. This chain uses TRBV25-1 with TRBJ1-2; D unresolved. Germline V gives CDR1 MGHDK, CDR2 SYGVNS. The CDR3 extends over 13 amino acids. Trimming cost V 3 bases and J 4 bases, with 9 bases left between them. CDR3 bases: TGTGCCAGCAGTGACGACTCATTCTATGGCTACACCTTC. It translates to CASSDDSFYGYTF.

This clonotype has only a few counts. V usage is TRBV3-1 and J usage is TRBJ2-5; D is unresolved. Germline CDR1 and CDR2: LGHDT and YNNKEL (reference sequence). V shed 1 base and J shed 2 bases, with 8 bases lying between them. CDR3 size: 14 residues. DNA of the CDR3: TGTGCCAGCAGCCAAGCTAGGATTCAAGAGACCCAGTACTTC. It is translated as CASSQARIQETQYF.

This clonotype was detected only a few times. This chain uses TRBV4-1 with TRBJ2-3, with D possibly being TRBD2 (5 bases). The V and J ends lost 0 bases and 2 bases respectively, with 6 bases between them. CDR1 is MGHRA, CDR2 YSYEKL, per germline. The CDR3 extends over 14 amino acids. In DNA, the CDR3 is TGCGCCAGCAGCCAAGAGACTAACACAGATACGCAGTATTTT. Protein sequence: CASSQETNTDTQYF.

The CDR3 spells CSVRRGAGETQYF. As DNA, the CDR3 is TGCAGCGTCCGGCGGGGGGCGGGAGAGACCCAGTACTTC. The J gene is TRBJ2-5, the V gene TRBV29-1, with 8 bases identical to TRBD2. J gave up 4 bases and V 6 bases, and 7 bases lay outside the gene matches. The CDR3 is 13 residues long. Looked up from germline, CDR1 is SQVTM and CDR2 is ANQGSEA.

With respect to this clonotype: One junction end disagrees with the germline gene, perhaps due to a read error. The rearrangement joins TRBV27 to TRBJ2-6; 9 positions agree with TRBD1. CDR3 length: 18 amino acids. CDR1 and CDR2 (germline): MNHEY, SMNVEV (reference sequence). CDR3 amino acids: CANSLGGQGRSGANVLTF. CDR3 bases: TGTGCCAACAGTTTAGGCGGACAGGGGCGCTCTGGGGCCAACGTCCTGACTTTC.

The chain links TRBV29-1 to TRBJ1-2; TRBD1 matches at 9 bases. The CDR3 is 14 amino acids. The V and J ends lost 6 bases and 3 bases, in that order; junction bases with no gene match: 8. Germline values: CDR1 SQVTM, CDR2 ANQGSEA. This CDR3 is CSVAGQGKDYGYTF. DNA for the CDR3: TGCAGCGTCGCAGGACAGGGGAAGGACTATGGCTACACCTTC.

The chain couples TRBV2 to TRBJ2-3; 9 bases fit TRBD1. This CDR3 has 15 amino acids. Germline CDR1 reads SNHLY; CDR2 reads FYNNEI. The V and J ends lost 0 bases and 4 bases, in that order; junction bases with no gene match: 2. The CDR3 is CASSEAGQGADTQYF. Here the CDR3 DNA reads TGTGCCAGCAGTGAAGCGGGACAGGGTGCAGATACGCAGTATTTT.

The chain joins TRBV20-1 to TRBJ1-2; 7 bases agree with TRBD1. Germline loops: CDR1 DFQATT, CDR2 SNEGSKA (reference sequence). The CDR3 is made up of 15 amino acids. Germline trimming cut 5 bases from V and 2 bases from J; bases unmatched to any gene: 11. The DNA of the CDR3 is TGCAGTGCTCGTAAACTGGGACAGCCAAACTATGGCTACACCTTC. This gives the protein CSARKLGQPNYGYTF.

The chain recombines TRBV5-5 with TRBJ2-3; D is perhaps TRBD2 (7 bases). CDR1 SGHKS and CDR2 YYEKEE come from the germline V gene (reference sequence). This CDR3 is built from 17 residues. Trimming cost V 0 bases and J 0 bases, with 14 bases left between them. This chain's CDR3 is CASSLAGGTDSTDTQYF. CDR3 in DNA: TGTGCCAGCAGCTTGGCGGGGGGCACCGATAGCACAGATACGCAGTATTTT.